Sequencing of this T cell receptor beta chain was carried out in a study of T-cell reconstitution after alpha-beta-depleted transplantation in children. Preparation of the TCRbeta library was carried out with unique molecular identifiers. MiXCR, run by TCRdb on the PCR reads, gives a single entry per CDR3 protein. The sample lists about 400,000 distinct CDR3 sequences; approximately 20% were seen once. The CDR3 is 16 residues long. The germline gives CDR1 MNHEY, CDR2 SMNVEV (reference sequence). V was cut by 4 bases and J by 1 base, with 14 bases left in between. The J gene is TRBJ2-1, the V gene TRBV27; weak D call: TRBD2 (5 bases). This specimen consisted of PBMCs from the stem cell graft donor, obtained from the stem cell graft. The sequence derives from a human donor who donated a stem cell graft to a child with acute myeloid leukemia. CDR3: CASSSSSPPSYNEQFF. In nucleotides, the CDR3 is TGTGCCAGCAGTTCATCTAGCCCACCATCCTACAATGAGCAGTTCTTC.